Each of the 3 T cell receptor beta chains below was sequenced from the same sample in a study of ipilimumab plus nivolumab after autologous stem cell transplantation. Clones were read by immunoSEQ multiplex PCR, and TCRdb kept only the in-frame ones, dropping some. The top ten hold roughly 2% of the sample, which has some 87,000 clones, 83% seen once. The sample in question was PBMCs, obtained in a trial of ipilimumab plus nivolumab as post-transplant consolidation. The receptors were sampled from a male donor with diffuse large B-cell lymphoma.

V and J are TRBV30 and TRBJ1-2; D is undetermined. With 7 bases removed from V and 8 bases from J, the gap between germline ends came to 11 bases. Germline V gene data show CDR1 as GTSNPN and CDR2 as SVGIG (reference sequence). The CDR3 runs to 10 residues. The CDR3 reads CALLLEGYTF. CDR3 bases: TGTGCCTTATTATTGGAGGGCTACACCTTC.

The chain joins TRBV19 to TRBJ1-6, with TRBD1 identical over 8 bases. Germline-derived CDR1 and CDR2 are LNHDA and SQIVND (reference sequence). With 5 bases clipped from V and 7 bases from J, the junction kept 4 bases outside the gene matches. CDR3 length: 14 amino acids. CDR3 DNA: TGTGCCAGTAGTCTGGGACAGGTAAATTCACCCCTCCACTTT. Translation: CASSLGQVNSPLHF.

V is TRBV11-2 and J is TRBJ2-2; a possible D gene is TRBD1 (5 bases). The CDR3 contains 15 residues. Germline V gene data show CDR1 as SGHAT and CDR2 as FQNNGV. V was shortened by 5 bases and J by 0 bases, with 10 bases between the two germline ends. The DNA for the CDR3 is TGTGCCAGCAGCACTCAGGGTTCGAACACCGGGGAGCTGTTTTTT. Its protein is CASSTQGSNTGELFF. Full variable domain (rest looked up from reference TRBV11-2 and TRBJ2-2): EAGVAQSPRYKIIEKRQSVAFWCNPISGHATLYWYQQILGQGPKLLIQFQNNGVVDDSQLPKDRFSAERLKGVDSTLKIQPAKLEDSAVYLCASSTQGSNTGELFFGEGSRLTVL.